This paragraph reports one TCR beta chain. Its antigen is still unknown. The data were produced by immunoSEQ multiplex PCR, yet TCRdb's version contains in-frame clones alone and is incomplete. The table shows around 70,000 clones, with 90% occurring only once. This sample was taken from a study of identifying expanded T cells in peripheral blood. Overall study results and limits: Over approximately two and four weeks, about 17 and 20 clones changed, versus 1.2 between replicates. Across healthy donors, higher total template counts meant significantly greater approximately two-week count variance.

This CDR3 is built from 14 residues. Trimming cost V 6 bases and J 3 bases; bases outside gene matches: 5. Germline V gives CDR1 ENHRY, CDR2 SYGVKD. No infections or other immune events were documented during collection. The gene calls are TRBV10-3 and TRBJ2-1, with 7 bases identical to TRBD1. The receptor's source is a person aged 18 to 70 in good health. Material: blood. CDR3 protein: CAIRPGTDYNEQFF. The CDR3 DNA follows: TGTGCCATCAGGCCAGGGACAGACTACAATGAGCAGTTCTTC.